The source of this T cell receptor beta chain is a study of blood T cells in healthy people across ages. A few counts support this clonotype. This CDR3 comprises 14 residues. Trimming cost V 6 bases and J 4 bases; bases outside gene matches: 8. A second roughly 6 to 12 cycle PCR used barcoded and J-beta primers. TCRdb reprocessed the 5' RACE reads with MiXCR, giving one entry per CDR3 protein. The table shows some 700,000 distinct CDR3 sequences, with 22% occurring only once. The sequenced sample consisted of blood. The sequence was obtained from a man between 65 and 85 years old in good health. The genes are TRBV12-3 or TRBV12-4 and TRBJ1-2, with 7 bases fitting TRBD1. Written as DNA, the CDR3 is TGTGCCAGCAGATCCACCGGGACAGTCTATGGCTACACCTTC. The encoded protein is CASRSTGTVYGYTF.